A single T cell receptor (beta chain) is shown here with its context. Its antigen is still unknown. This same CDR3 is encoded by further DNA sequences in the sample. CDR3 length equals 13 residues. V lost 4 bases, J lost 0 bases, and 9 bases lay in between. CDR1 SQVTM and CDR2 ANQGSEA come from the germline V gene. The sample is drawn from a study of CD8+ T cells in alopecia areata. Extracted RNA was reverse transcribed, and the resulting cDNA served as sequencing template. Profiling relied on immunoSEQ multiplex PCR, and the TCRdb table lists in-frame clones only, not all of them. The sample has roughly 220,000 clones; approximately 72% are singletons. Study-level points and caveats: Tofacitinib significantly lowered scalp clonality and expanded CD8+ clones among the top 100. Lesional tissue from the scalp (especially in alopecia totalis/universalis) showed higher clonality than normal scalp. Any link of baseline CD8+ expansion to response, resting on one nonresponder, remains uncertain.

Treatment specified: oral pan-JAK inhibitor, 5-10 mg twice daily. This chain joins TRBV29-1 and TRBJ1-1, with D possibly being TRBD1 (6 bases). This sequence was found in a human donor with alopecia areata. The sample consisted of CD4+ T cells sorted from blood, taken around week 44, from a patient treated with tofacitinib. The CDR3 spells CSVVGGMNTEAFF. CDR3 nucleotide sequence: TGCAGCGTTGTTGGGGGCATGAACACTGAAGCTTTCTTT.